This T cell receptor beta chain was observed in a study of blood T cell repertoires in COVID-19. Study summary: Material from acute and convalescent COVID-19 was sourced from the United States, Italy and Spain. PBMCs, B-cell-depleted T cells, or T cells provided the cDNA or gDNA that made up the material.

Per the study methods: How many nucleated cells were present was estimated from reference gene primer amplification. Libraries were prepared by immunoSEQ multiplex PCR; TCRdb keeps only in-frame clonotypes and omits some of them. V, J and clone size are taken as reported in that table, and D and trimming were inferred from the DNA itself. This sample carries approximately 130,000 clones, roughly four fifths of them seen once, and the ten largest clones take approximately 11%. Concerning this clone: Germline is not matched at one junction end, which may reflect a read error.

The clonotype was recovered from a human donor in a cohort sampled during active COVID-19. Sequenced input: peripheral blood.

The DNA for the CDR3 is TGTGCAAGTAGAGGGACAGCCTATAATTCACCCCTCCACTTT. Translating gives CASRGTAYNSPLHF. The gene calls are TRBV19 and TRBJ1-6; 7 bases fit TRBD1. Germline-derived CDR1 and CDR2 are LNHDA and SQIVND (reference sequence). The CDR3 extends over 14 amino acids.